This TCR beta chain was documented in a study of T cells after yellow fever vaccination. The CDR3 is 15 amino acids. Trimming took 5 bases from V and 1 from J; bases not matched to a gene: 4. Germline-derived CDR1 and CDR2 are SGHAT and FQNNGV. TCR cDNA, made by 5'RACE template switching, carried an added universal primer site and UMIs. TCRdb redid the calling of the 5' RACE reads with MiXCR, one entry per CDR3 protein. In the table there are about 210,000 distinct CDR3 sequences, about 7% of which are singletons. This rearrangement joins TRBV11-2 to TRBJ2-2, with 7 bases aligning to TRBD1. The source is a man between 25 and 39 years old who received the YFV17D yellow fever vaccine. The sequenced sample was CD4+ T cells sorted from PBMCs, obtained on the day of the yellow fever booster vaccination. The CDR3 nucleotides are TGTGCCAGCAGCCGACAGGGTCTGAACACCGGGGAGCTGTTTTTT. Protein sequence: CASSRQGLNTGELFF.